This T cell receptor (beta chain) derives from a study of cytomegalovirus exposure and HLA in healthy donors. Use of 60 Vbeta and 13 Jbeta primers characterized the PCR. Measured with immunoSEQ multiplex PCR; TCRdb has only the in-frame clones, and not every one. The data show around 190,000 clones, roughly four fifths seen once. Germline CDR1 is SGHRS and CDR2 is YFSETQ. Trimming removed 0 bases from V and 1 base from J; junction bases left unmatched: 8. This CDR3 spans 18 amino acids. The rearrangement uses TRBV5-1 and TRBJ2-2; 8 bases are shared with TRBD2. This TCR was sampled from a man younger than 40 in good health and CMV-seronegative. The sequencing input was PBMCs. In nucleotides, the CDR3 is TGCGCCAGCAGCTTGGCGGGTAGCGGGATGGAGAACACCGGGGAGCTGTTTTTT. It specifies CASSLAGSGMENTGELFF.